The subject of this entry is one T cell receptor (beta chain). The data were obtained in a study of blood T cell repertoires in COVID-19. Study overall: COVID-19 samples from acute and convalescent phases originated in the United States, Italy and Spain. PBMCs, B-cell-depleted T cells, or T cells were the source of the cDNA or gDNA that made up the material.

In the authors' workflow: It was from reference gene primer amplification that nucleated cell counts were estimated. Repertoires were generated with immunoSEQ multiplex PCR, while TCRdb's copy carries only in-frame clones and drops some. D and trimming were read from the DNA, whereas the V and J calls and clone size are those reported in that table. This sample carries fewer than 350,000 clones, 88% of them seen once, and the ten largest clones take 9% to 9.5%. The germline CDR1 and CDR2 sequences are GTSNPN and SVGIG (reference sequence). The CDR3 contains 16 residues. Trimming pared 2 bases from V and 1 base from J, leaving 18 bases between.

The gene calls are TRBV30 and TRBJ2-7; no reliable D call. The TCR originated in a young man with active or convalescent COVID-19. The sequenced sample was peripheral blood. The CDR3 is CAWSRGKQLSSYEQYF. DNA of the CDR3: TGTGCCTGGAGTCGCGGTAAGCAGTTATCTTCCTACGAGCAGTACTTC.